This T cell receptor (beta chain) is drawn from a study of control samples from healthy donors and cancer patients. This clone was counted between two and nine times. Profiled with immunoSEQ multiplex PCR; TCRdb holds only in-frame clones, not every one. The table lists approximately 51,000 clones, about 80% of them singletons. In germline, CDR1 is MNHEY, CDR2 SVGAGI. The CDR3 runs to 13 residues. V was shortened by 2 bases and J by 8 bases, with 12 bases between the two germline ends. Sequenced input: blood. The chain recombines TRBV6-5 with TRBJ1-1, with a tentative D call TRBD1 (5 bases). The sequence was collected from a man aged 65 to 85 in good health. Here the CDR3 reads CASSYGTTAEAFF. CDR3 nucleotide sequence: TGTGCCAGCAGTTACGGGACGACGGCAGAAGCTTTCTTT.